One and the same sample provided the 27 T cell receptor beta chains below, sequenced in a study of cytomegalovirus exposure and HLA in healthy donors. PCR employed 60 Vbeta and 13 Jbeta primers. Clones were sequenced by immunoSEQ multiplex PCR, and TCRdb holds only the in-frame ones, with some missing. Of approximately 130,000 clones in the sample, roughly three quarters were seen once. Material for sequencing was PBMCs. The receptors were gathered from a man aged 25-45 years in good health and CMV-seronegative.

V usage is TRBV28 and J usage is TRBJ2-7; D may be TRBD1 (6 bases). V was shortened by 5 bases and J by 2 bases, with 13 bases between the two germline ends. Looked up from germline, CDR1 is MDHEN and CDR2 is SYDVKM. The CDR3 is 14 amino acids. DNA of the CDR3: TGTGCCAGCAGTCCGACAGGATCCGCCTACGAGCAGTACTTC. As protein: CASSPTGSAYEQYF.

This chain uses TRBV10-1 with TRBJ2-3; 7 nucleotides agree with TRBD2. The CDR3 has 14 amino acids. V dropped 10 bases and J dropped 6; count of bases not matched to a gene: 13. Germline V gene lookup returns CDR1 WNHNN and CDR2 SYGVQD (reference sequence). CDR3 sequence reads: CANRGDWLVDTQYF. DNA for the CDR3: TGCGCCAACCGGGGGGATTGGTTGGTGGATACGCAGTATTTT.

CDR3 loop: CASSLAESSLSGYNEQFF. DNA for the CDR3: TGCGCCAGCAGCTTGGCCGAATCGTCGCTGAGCGGTTACAATGAGCAGTTCTTC. This chain uses TRBV5-1 with TRBJ2-1; a weak D match, TRBD2 (5 bases). The CDR3 contains 18 residues. Germline loops: CDR1 SGHRS, CDR2 YFSETQ. V shed 0 bases and J shed 4 bases, with 20 bases lying between them. The full variable domain, its missing parts supplied by reference TRBV5-1 and TRBJ2-1, is KAGVTQTPRYLIKTRGQQVTLSCSPISGHRSVSWYQQTPGQGLQFLFEYFSETQRNKGNFPGRFSGRQFSNSRSEMNVSTLELGDSALYLCASSLAESSLSGYNEQFFGPGTRLTVL.

CDR3 in amino acids: CSAVLAGVINEQFF. The CDR3 DNA reads TGCAGCGCTGTACTAGCGGGAGTTATAAATGAGCAGTTCTTC. The V and J genes are TRBV29-1 and TRBJ2-1; 11 positions match TRBD2. The CDR3 runs to 14 residues. The germline V gene encodes CDR1 SQVTM and CDR2 ANQGSEA. After removal of 7 bases from V and 7 bases from J, the junction contained 9 bases not matched to a gene.

The rearrangement joins TRBV19 to TRBJ2-3; weak D call: TRBD1 (6 bases). The CDR3 consists of 15 residues. The germline V gene encodes CDR1 LNHDA and CDR2 SQIVND (reference sequence). Trimming cost V 3 bases and J 1 base, with 11 bases left between them. CDR3 amino acids: CASSIRGSGTDTQYF. DNA for the CDR3: TGTGCCAGTAGTATCAGGGGTAGTGGCACAGATACGCAGTATTTT.

The CDR3 spells CASSQGSAGELFF. CDR3 coding DNA: TGTGCCAGCAGCCAAGGGAGCGCCGGGGAGCTGTTTTTT. The chain uses TRBV14 and TRBJ2-2; D is undetermined. CDR3 length: 13 amino acids. The V and J ends lost 1 base and 6 bases respectively, with 6 bases between them. Germline V lookup: CDR1 SGHDN, CDR2 FVKESK.

The gene calls are TRBV28 and TRBJ1-2, with TRBD1 matching over 7 bases. V lost 6 bases to trimming and J lost 4 bases; unmatched junction nucleotides: 5. Germline-derived CDR1 and CDR2 are MDHEN and SYDVKM. The CDR3 covers 13 residues. In DNA, the CDR3 is TGTGCCAGCAGCCCTTACAGGGGCTATGGCTACACCTTC. As protein: CASSPYRGYGYTF.

The CDR3 nucleotides are TGTGCCAGTAGCCGCACCGGGACTAGCAGCTACGAGCAGTACTTC. Amino acid sequence: CASSRTGTSSYEQYF. The J gene is TRBJ2-7, the V gene TRBV19; 9 bases fit TRBD2. Germline CDR1 is LNHDA and CDR2 is SQIVND (reference sequence). J gave up 3 bases and V 6 bases, and 9 bases lay outside the gene matches. The CDR3 covers 15 residues.

This clone showed up just once. CDR3 protein: CASSGGQGAYEQYF. DNA for the CDR3: TGTGCCAGCAGCGGGGGACAGGGGGCCTACGAGCAGTACTTC. This chain joins TRBV5-6 and TRBJ2-7; TRBD1 matches 11 bases. The CDR3 has 14 amino acids. The V gene end was trimmed by 4 bases and the J gene end by 2 bases; junction bases not matched to a gene: 2. Germline V gene sequence: CDR1 SGHDT, CDR2 YYEEEE.

V and J are TRBV29-1 and TRBJ2-3, with 9 bases fitting TRBD2. The CDR3 runs 13 residues. Germline trimming cut 3 bases from V and 5 bases from J; bases unmatched to any gene: 3. Germline V gene sequence: CDR1 SQVTM, CDR2 ANQGSEA. The CDR3 region is CSVDDSGRDTQYF. CDR3 bases: TGCAGCGTTGATGATAGCGGGAGAGATACGCAGTATTTT.

The chain carries TRBV7-2 and TRBJ2-2; unclear D gene. CDR3 length: 14 residues. V was pared by 7 bases and J by 3 bases, with 12 bases between. Per the germline V gene, CDR1 is SGHTA and CDR2 is FQGNSA. The CDR3, as DNA: TGTGCCAGCACCCCGAACAGCCACACCGGGGAGCTGTTTTTT. It codes for CASTPNSHTGELFF.

This chain uses TRBV4-1 with TRBJ2-5; D uncertain. V was pared by 1 base and J by 5 bases, with 5 bases between. CDR3 length: 12 amino acids. Germline V gene lookup returns CDR1 MGHRA and CDR2 YSYEKL. The CDR3 region is CASSQVRETQYF. CDR3 nucleotides: TGCGCCAGCAGCCAAGTGAGGGAGACCCAGTACTTC.

The chain has TRBV10-1 and TRBJ2-1, with TRBD1 matching over 9 bases. This CDR3 is 19 amino acids long. J lost 8 bases, V lost 0 bases, and 17 bases had no gene match. CDR1 WNHNN and CDR2 SYGVQD come from the germline V gene (reference sequence). The CDR3 reads CASSESEWTGVLNGDEQFF. The CDR3, as DNA: TGCGCCAGCAGTGAGTCGGAATGGACAGGGGTGTTGAATGGTGATGAGCAGTTCTTC.

The sample holds a few counts of this clone. The rearrangement joins TRBV28 to TRBJ2-7; D is perhaps TRBD2 (5 bases). Germline lookup yields CDR1 MDHEN and CDR2 SYDVKM. V was clipped by 5 bases and J by 3 bases, with 23 bases between them. The CDR3 runs 17 residues. CDR3 in amino acids: CASSPYASPLALYEQYF. The CDR3 DNA is TGTGCCAGCAGTCCCTATGCCAGCCCTCTAGCCCTCTACGAGCAGTACTTC.

This rearrangement joins TRBV19 to TRBJ1-2; 7 nucleotides line up with TRBD1. The CDR3 has 17 amino acids. V shed 4 bases, J shed 5 bases, and the junction held 16 bases outside the gene matches. CDR1 is LNHDA and CDR2 is SQIVND in the germline V gene (reference sequence). CDR3 residues: CASSTSPHRGERYGYTF. The CDR3 bases are TGTGCCAGTAGTACCTCCCCCCACAGGGGCGAACGGTATGGCTACACCTTC.

The chain combines TRBV28 with TRBJ2-5, with D perhaps TRBD1 (6 bases). The J call may be incorrect, as the DNA end agrees better with TRBJ2-7. The CDR3 is 15 residues long. Per germline, CDR1 MDHEN and CDR2 SYDVKM. The CDR3 is CASSPRGTLTYEQYF. The CDR3, as DNA: TGTGCCAGCAGCCCTAGGGGGACGCTGACCTACGAGCAGTACTTC.

V usage is TRBV12-5 and J usage is TRBJ1-2; D is perhaps TRBD1 (5 bases). This CDR3 has 14 amino acids. Germline assignment: CDR1 LGHNT and CDR2 FRNRAP. V lost 4 bases and J lost 8, with 17 bases in between. CDR3 in amino acids: CASGYVGQVEGYTF. CDR3 in DNA: TGTGCTAGTGGTTACGTCGGACAAGTGGAAGGCTACACCTTC. Variable domain in full (rest from reference TRBV12-5 and TRBJ1-2): DARVTQTPRHKVTEMGQEVTMRCQPILGHNTVFWYRQTMMQGLELLAYFRNRAPLDDSGMPKDRFSAEMPDATLATLKIQPSEPRDSAVYFCASGYVGQVEGYTFGSGTRLTVV.

V gene TRBV30 combines with J gene TRBJ1-5, with 10 bases lining up with TRBD1. J lost 4 bases, V lost 5 bases, and 5 bases had no gene match. CDR1 GTSNPN and CDR2 SVGIG come from the germline V gene (reference sequence). CDR3 size: 14 residues. The DNA of the CDR3 is TGTGCCTGGTCCCCGGGACAGGGGAATCAGCCCCAGCATTTT. It specifies CAWSPGQGNQPQHF.

The gene calls are TRBV19 and TRBJ2-5; D not certain. CDR3 length equals 13 residues. Trimming removed 6 bases at V and 5 bases at J, with 13 bases between. CDR1 LNHDA and CDR2 SQIVND come from the germline V gene (reference sequence). The CDR3 nucleotides are TGTGCCAGTAGGGAGAGTAGAATGGAGACCCAGTACTTC. This gives the protein CASRESRMETQYF.

The chain is built from TRBV6-5 and TRBJ1-4; D possibly corresponds to TRBD1 (5 bases). Per the germline V gene, CDR1 is MNHEY and CDR2 is SVGAGI. V was cut by 4 bases and J by 14 bases, with 26 bases left in between. The CDR3 is 16 amino acids. CDR3 loop: CASSSAGWGEEFALFF. The CDR3 DNA sequence: TGTGCCAGCAGTTCCGCAGGGTGGGGCGAAGAATTTGCCCTGTTTTTT.

The chain uses TRBV13 and TRBJ2-7; D gene unclear. The V gene lost 5 bases and the J gene lost 4 bases, with 15 bases spanning the gap. Germline V gene sequence: CDR1 PRHDT, CDR2 FYEKMQ (reference sequence). The CDR3 covers 14 residues. CDR3 residues: CASSPGAFTYEQYF. CDR3 nucleotides: TGTGCCAGCAGCCCAGGCGCATTTACTTACGAGCAGTACTTC.

The chain couples TRBV27 to TRBJ2-2; no reliable D call. Trimming stripped 6 bases from V and 4 bases from J, with 12 bases between. This CDR3 region has 14 residues. The germline V gene has CDR1 MNHEY and CDR2 SMNVEV (reference sequence). The CDR3 DNA sequence: TGTGCCAGCAGCCCCTTCCCGGGCACCGGGGAGCTGTTTTTT. As protein: CASSPFPGTGELFF.

This clone occurred a few times. The chain joins TRBV4-2 to TRBJ2-5, with D possibly matching TRBD2 (6 bases). The CDR3 runs to 14 residues. From germline, CDR1 is LGHNA and CDR2 YNFKEQ. The germline V and J ends were trimmed by 0 bases and 5 bases, with 10 bases remaining between them. The CDR3 nucleotides read TGTGCCAGCAGCCAAGAACGGGGGTTGGAGACCCAGTACTTC. Amino acid sequence: CASSQERGLETQYF.

The chain has TRBV28 and TRBJ2-1; 15 bases match TRBD2. Germline CDR1 and CDR2: MDHEN and SYDVKM. J lost 9 bases, V lost 1 base, and 7 bases had no gene match. This CDR3 has 17 amino acids. The CDR3 region is CASSLFWTSGRVPEQFF. The CDR3 DNA is TGTGCCAGCAGTTTATTTTGGACTAGCGGGAGGGTTCCTGAGCAGTTCTTC. The full variable domain, in which reference TRBV28 and TRBJ2-1 provide the parts outside the CDR3, is DVKVTQSSRYLVKRTGEKVFLECVQDMDHENMFWYRQDPGLGLRLIYFSYDVKMKEKGDIPEGYSVSREKKERFSLILESASTNQTSMYLCASSLFWTSGRVPEQFFGPGTRLTVL.

The CDR3 nucleotides are TGTGCCAGCAGTTTATCGACGGGAGGCGGGTACGAGCAGTACTTC. Its translation is CASSLSTGGGYEQYF. The chain combines TRBV27 with TRBJ2-7; 7 nucleotides align to TRBD2. There are 15 residues in the CDR3. V gave up 0 bases and J gave up 4 bases; unmatched junction bases: 6. Germline V gene data show CDR1 as MNHEY and CDR2 as SMNVEV (reference sequence).

This chain's CDR3 is CASSQEQLAGSYEQYF. The DNA for the CDR3 is TGTGCCAGCAGCCAAGAGCAACTAGCGGGAAGCTACGAGCAGTACTTC. J is TRBJ2-7 and V is TRBV4-2, with 10 bases identical to TRBD2. V dropped 0 bases and J dropped 3; count of bases not matched to a gene: 5. This CDR3 region has 16 residues. Germline lookup yields CDR1 LGHNA and CDR2 YNFKEQ.

The V and J genes are TRBV5-6 and TRBJ1-2; 7 nucleotides align to TRBD1. The CDR3 consists of 13 residues. The germline CDR1 and CDR2 sequences are SGHDT and YYEEEE. J gave up 7 bases and V 0 bases, and 3 bases lay outside the gene matches. CDR3 coding DNA: TGTGCCAGCAGCTTGGACAGGGGTTTTGGCTACACCTTC. It codes for CASSLDRGFGYTF.